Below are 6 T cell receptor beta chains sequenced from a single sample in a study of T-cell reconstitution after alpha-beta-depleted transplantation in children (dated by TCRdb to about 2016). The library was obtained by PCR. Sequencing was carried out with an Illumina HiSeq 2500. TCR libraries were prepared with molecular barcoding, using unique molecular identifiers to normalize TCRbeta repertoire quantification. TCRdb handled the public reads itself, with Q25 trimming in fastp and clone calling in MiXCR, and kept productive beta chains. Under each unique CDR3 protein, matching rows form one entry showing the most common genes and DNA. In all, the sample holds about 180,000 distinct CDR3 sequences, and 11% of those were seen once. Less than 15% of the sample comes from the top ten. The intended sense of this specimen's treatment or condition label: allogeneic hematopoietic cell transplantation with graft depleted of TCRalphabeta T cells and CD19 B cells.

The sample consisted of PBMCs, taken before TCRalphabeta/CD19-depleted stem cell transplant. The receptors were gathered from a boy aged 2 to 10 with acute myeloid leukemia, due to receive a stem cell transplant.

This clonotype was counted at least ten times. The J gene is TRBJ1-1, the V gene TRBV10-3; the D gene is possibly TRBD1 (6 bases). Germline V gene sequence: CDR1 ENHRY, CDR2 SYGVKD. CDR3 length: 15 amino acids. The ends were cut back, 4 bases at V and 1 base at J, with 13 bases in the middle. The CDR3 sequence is CAISAGGGENTEAFF. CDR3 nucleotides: TGTGCCATCAGTGCCGGCGGGGGCGAGAACACTGAAGCTTTCTTT.

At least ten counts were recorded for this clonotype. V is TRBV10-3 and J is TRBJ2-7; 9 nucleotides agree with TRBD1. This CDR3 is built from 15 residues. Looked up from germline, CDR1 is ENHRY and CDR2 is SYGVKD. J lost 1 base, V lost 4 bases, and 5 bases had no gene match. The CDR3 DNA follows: TGTGCCATCAGTGCGGGACAGGGAGTATCCTACGAGCAGTACGTC. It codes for CAISAGQGVSYEQYV.

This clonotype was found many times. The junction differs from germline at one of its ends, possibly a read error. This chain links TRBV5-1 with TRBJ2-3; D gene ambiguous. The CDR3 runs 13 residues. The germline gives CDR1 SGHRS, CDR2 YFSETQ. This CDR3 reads CASSLGRTDTQYF. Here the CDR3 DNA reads TGTGCCAGCAGCTTAGGCCGAACAGATACGCAGTATTTT.

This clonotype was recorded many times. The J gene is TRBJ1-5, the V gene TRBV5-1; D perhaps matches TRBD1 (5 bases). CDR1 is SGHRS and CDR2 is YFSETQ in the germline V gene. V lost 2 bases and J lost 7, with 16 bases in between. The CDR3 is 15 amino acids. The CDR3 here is CASSFDGGGEQPQHF. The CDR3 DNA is TGCGCCAGCAGCTTTGACGGGGGGGGAGAACAGCCCCAGCATTTT.

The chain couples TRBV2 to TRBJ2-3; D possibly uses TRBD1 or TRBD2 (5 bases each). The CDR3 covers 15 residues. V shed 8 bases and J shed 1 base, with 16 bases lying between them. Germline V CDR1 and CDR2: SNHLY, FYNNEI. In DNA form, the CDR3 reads TGTGCCAGCGGCCATGGGGGTGATGGCACAGATACGCAGTATTTT. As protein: CASGHGGDGTDTQYF. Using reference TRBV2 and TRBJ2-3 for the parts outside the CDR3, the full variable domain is EPEVTQTPSHQVTQMGQEVILRCVPISNHLYFYWYRQILGQKVEFLVSFYNNEISEKSEIFDDQFSVERPDGSNFTLKIRSTKLEDSAMYFCASGHGGDGTDTQYFGPGTRLTVL.

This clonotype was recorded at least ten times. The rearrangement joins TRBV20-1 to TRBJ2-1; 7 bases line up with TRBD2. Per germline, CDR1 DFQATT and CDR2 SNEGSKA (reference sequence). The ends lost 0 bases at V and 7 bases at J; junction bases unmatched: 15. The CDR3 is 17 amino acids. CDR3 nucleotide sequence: TGCAGTGCTAGAGATACCGGGGCGGGAGATGTCCCGAATGAGCAGTTCTTC. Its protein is CSARDTGAGDVPNEQFF.